A selection of T cell receptor beta chains follows, all from one sample in a study of technical replicates of blood from several donors. Sequenced by immunoSEQ multiplex PCR; TCRdb stores in-frame clones only, minus some. The data contain around 53,000 clones, around nine tenths of them seen just once; the ten biggest clones take up under 5%. Sample: PBMCs. Receptor source: a human donor in good health. Some clones in this sample may be carry-over from other donors' samples. Both conserved end residues are part of each CDR3. A D gene is named only where the DNA matches it firmly. Clone size is given for some rows only: seen once, a few or many times, or a class if the clone is expanded.

cdr3_nt | cdr3_aa | clone_size | j_call | v_call | d_call
TGTGCCAGCAGCTCCTTTTTGAGAAACTACGAGCAGTACTTC | CASSSFLRNYEQYF | NA | TRBJ2-7 | TRBV7-2 | NA
TGTGCCAGCGGAGTGGGAGACGGGAGTACAGATACGCAGTATTTT | CASGVGDGSTDTQYF | once | TRBJ2-3 | TRBV9 | NA
TGCAGCGTTGGATGGAGCTCCTACAATGAGCAGTTCTTC | CSVGWSSYNEQFF | NA | TRBJ2-1 | TRBV29-1 | NA
TGCGCCAGCAGCACAGGCCCTTCACCCCTCCACTTT | CASSTGPSPLHF | NA | TRBJ1-6 | TRBV5-1 | NA
TGTGCCAGCAGCCTAGGTGAGGCCGGCGAGCAGTACTTC | CASSLGEAGEQYF | NA | TRBJ2-7 | TRBV7-6 | NA
TGCGCCAGCAGCCGGGAGGCGGGACGCGCGAGGACTGAAGCTTTCTTT | CASSREAGRARTEAFF | NA | TRBJ1-1 | TRBV4-1 | NA
TGTGCCAGCAGTTGGACTAGCGGGGGTTCCCAAGAGACCCAGTACTTC | CASSWTSGGSQETQYF | NA | TRBJ2-5 | TRBV6-6 | TRBD2
TGTGCCAGCAGAAGCGGGGGGGGACAAGGGCAGTACTTC | CASRSGGGQGQYF | NA | TRBJ2-7 | TRBV6-5 | TRBD2
TGTGCCAGCTCACCAACGAGCGATACGCAGTATTTT | CASSPTSDTQYF | NA | TRBJ2-3 | TRBV18 | NA
TGCGCCAGCAGCCAAGATCTCCCTACGAAAGGCTACACCTTC | CASSQDLPTKGYTF | NA | TRBJ1-2 | TRBV4-3 | NA
TGTGCCAGCTCACCACCCGGGACAGGGGCCTACGAGCAGTACTTC | CASSPPGTGAYEQYF | NA | TRBJ2-7 | TRBV18 | TRBD1
TGTGCCACCAGCAGAGATCAGGGCAGCCTAGAGACCCAGTACTTC | CATSRDQGSLETQYF | NA | TRBJ2-5 | TRBV15 | NA
TGTGCCAGCAGCCTAGCGAGCTCTAACTATGGCTACACCTTC | CASSLASSNYGYTF | NA | TRBJ1-2 | TRBV7-2 | NA
TGTGCCAGCAGTCCCGGGCTAGCGGGGAACTATGAGCAGTTCTTC | CASSPGLAGNYEQFF | NA | TRBJ2-1 | TRBV6-5 | TRBD2
TGTGCCAGCAGTAGGACTAGCGGGGGGGCTGGAGACGAGCAGTACTTC | CASSRTSGGAGDEQYF | few | TRBJ2-7 | TRBV6-4 | TRBD2
TGTGCCAGCGCCCTCGGGAGGGAAAATGGCTACACCTTC | CASALGRENGYTF | NA | TRBJ1-2 | TRBV5-6 | NA
TGTGCCAGCAGCTTGGGGTACAGCCAGCCCCAGCATTTT | CASSLGYSQPQHF | NA | TRBJ1-5 | TRBV5-8 | NA
TGTGCCAGCACCAATCAGGGTTCGGGTAATTCACCCCTCCACTTT | CASTNQGSGNSPLHF | NA | TRBJ1-6 | TRBV5-4 | NA
TGTGCCAGTAGGAGGGACAGGGCATCACAGCCCCAGCATTTT | CASRRDRASQPQHF | NA | TRBJ1-5 | TRBV19 | TRBD1
TGTGCCAGCAGCTTACAGGGGCCCCTGAACACTGAAGCTTTCTTT | CASSLQGPLNTEAFF | NA | TRBJ1-1 | TRBV7-2 | NA
TGTGCCAGCAGCATGGAAGTTTCGGGCAATGAGCAGTTCTTC | CASSMEVSGNEQFF | NA | TRBJ2-1 | TRBV6-4 | NA
TGCGCCAGCAGCCAAGGGGGACAGCTTTCCTACGAGCAGTACTTC | CASSQGGQLSYEQYF | NA | TRBJ2-7 | TRBV4-3 | TRBD1
TGTGCCAGCAGTGCCCAGCGGGGGAACACAGATACGCAGTATTTT | CASSAQRGNTDTQYF | once | TRBJ2-3 | TRBV6-4 | TRBD2
TGTGCCAGCAGCTACAGAGCTCCCTCAACGGGACAGAGGAACACTGAAGCTTTCTTT | CASSYRAPSTGQRNTEAFF | NA | TRBJ1-1 | TRBV7-6 | TRBD1
TGCGCCAGCAGATGGGACAGCAATAGCAATCAGCCCCAGCATTTT | CASRWDSNSNQPQHF | NA | TRBJ1-5 | TRBV5-1 | TRBD1
TGTGCCATCAGTGAGTGGGGGGGAGCCCAGCCCCAGCATTTT | CAISEWGGAQPQHF | NA | TRBJ1-5 | TRBV10-3 | NA
TGTGCCAGCACCACGACAGGGGCTAACTATGGCTACACCTTC | CASTTTGANYGYTF | NA | TRBJ1-2 | TRBV6-1 | TRBD1
TGTGCCAGCAGCACCGGGACAGGGCCTAACACAGATACGCAGTATTTT | CASSTGTGPNTDTQYF | NA | TRBJ2-3 | TRBV7-3 | TRBD1
TGTGCCAGCAGTGAAGGGAGCTCCTATAATTCACCCCTCCACTTT | CASSEGSSYNSPLHF | NA | TRBJ1-6 | TRBV6-1 | NA
TGTGCCATCAGTGAGGAGGGGACTAGCGGGAGGCGGTCCTACGAGCAGTACTTC | CAISEEGTSGRRSYEQYF | NA | TRBJ2-7 | TRBV10-3 | TRBD2
TGTGCTAGTGGTTTGGCCAGACTAGCGGGAGGGACCTACGAGCAGTACTTC | CASGLARLAGGTYEQYF | NA | TRBJ2-7 | TRBV12-5 | TRBD2
TGTGCCAGCAGCGTTCGGTCAGACTCTAATGAAAAACTGTTTTTT | CASSVRSDSNEKLFF | once | TRBJ1-4 | TRBV9 | NA
TGTGCCACCAGCAGAGGGACTAGCGGGAGTACTGAGCAGTTCTTC | CATSRGTSGSTEQFF | NA | TRBJ2-1 | TRBV15 | TRBD2
TGCGCCAGCAGCCGCCCGGAGCGGGGGGAAGAGCAGTTCTTC | CASSRPERGEEQFF | NA | TRBJ2-1 | TRBV4-1 | TRBD2
TGTGCCTGGAGTCCGGGACAGGCTCTGGGCTACACCTTC | CAWSPGQALGYTF | NA | TRBJ1-2 | TRBV30 | TRBD1
TGTGCCAGCAGCCAGGGGGCAGATACGCAGTATTTT | CASSQGADTQYF | NA | TRBJ2-3 | TRBV7-2 | TRBD1
TGTGCCAGTAGTAGGAGGAAGTATGGCTACACCTTC | CASSRRKYGYTF | NA | TRBJ1-2 | TRBV19 | NA
TGTGCCAGCAGCAGTAGACACCCTCCGGGGGAGCTGTTTTTT | CASSSRHPPGELFF | NA | TRBJ2-2 | TRBV21-1 | NA
TGTGCCAGCAGCTTAACATCGGGCGGGGGGGCTGCAGATACGCAGTATTTT | CASSLTSGGGAADTQYF | NA | TRBJ2-3 | TRBV7-3 | TRBD2
TGTGCCAGCAGCCATCAAAGGGGGAGACAGGGGGCAGAGAACACTGAAGCTTTCTTT | CASSHQRGRQGAENTEAFF | NA | TRBJ1-1 | TRBV7-2 | TRBD1
TGCGCCAGCAGAGGAAACAGGGGGGAGGACACCGGGGAGCTGTTTTTT | CASRGNRGEDTGELFF | NA | TRBJ2-2 | TRBV5-1 | TRBD1
TGCGCCAGCAGCTCAGAACCCCTAGGGGCGGGGGGCTACACCTTC | CASSSEPLGAGGYTF | NA | TRBJ1-2 | TRBV4-3 | NA
TGTGCCACCAGCAGCCCCCAGGTAGGGGCCCACGAGCAGTACTTC | CATSSPQVGAHEQYF | NA | TRBJ2-7 | TRBV15 | NA
TGTGCCACCAGCAGAGGCGAACGTACTGAAGCTTTCTTT | CATSRGERTEAFF | once | TRBJ1-1 | TRBV15 | NA
TGTGCCACCAGCAGAGGGGCGGACAGGGGAGGCACTGAAGCTTTCTTT | CATSRGADRGGTEAFF | NA | TRBJ1-1 | TRBV15 | TRBD1